Following are 2 T cell receptor beta chains from one sample sequenced in a study of shared clonotypes between healthy human individuals. As defined, naive CD8 cells were CD45RO-negative and positively selected for CCR7, with terminally differentiated effector memory CD45RA+ cells excluded. The repertoire was sequenced with immunoSEQ multiplex PCR; TCRdb's copy has only in-frame clones and lacks some. The sample has hundreds of thousands of clones, roughly 92% seen once. Input material: naive CD8+ T cells sorted from blood. The receptor source for this set is a young man in good health.

The chain joins TRBV28 to TRBJ2-3; D perhaps matches TRBD1 (6 bases). The CDR3 spans 18 residues. V lost 6 bases, J lost 0 bases, and 22 bases lay in between. Per the germline V gene, CDR1 is MDHEN and CDR2 is SYDVKM. CDR3 nucleotides: TGTGCCAGCAGCCTTTACGCCGTCCAGGACAGTAGCACAGATACGCAGTATTTT. This gives the protein CASSLYAVQDSSTDTQYF.

This clone was counted between two and nine times. V gene TRBV27 combines with J gene TRBJ2-3; D unclear. With 3 bases removed from V and 0 bases from J, the gap between germline ends came to 7 bases. The CDR3 loop spans 14 amino acids. Germline loops: CDR1 MNHEY, CDR2 SMNVEV (reference sequence). The CDR3 reads CASSLQDSTDTQYF. The DNA for the CDR3 is TGTGCCAGCAGTTTGCAAGACAGCACAGATACGCAGTATTTT.